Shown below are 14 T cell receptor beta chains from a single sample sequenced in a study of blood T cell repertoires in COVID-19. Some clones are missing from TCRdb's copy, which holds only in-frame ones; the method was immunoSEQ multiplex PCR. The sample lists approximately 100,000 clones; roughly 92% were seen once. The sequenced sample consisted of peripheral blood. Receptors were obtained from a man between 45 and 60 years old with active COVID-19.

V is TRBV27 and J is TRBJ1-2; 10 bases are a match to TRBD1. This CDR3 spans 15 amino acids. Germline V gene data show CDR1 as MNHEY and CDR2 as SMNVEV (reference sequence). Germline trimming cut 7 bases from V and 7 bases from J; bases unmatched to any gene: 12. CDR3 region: CASTDLGQGSLGYTF. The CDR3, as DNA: TGTGCCAGCACCGATTTGGGACAGGGGTCCCTTGGCTACACCTTC.

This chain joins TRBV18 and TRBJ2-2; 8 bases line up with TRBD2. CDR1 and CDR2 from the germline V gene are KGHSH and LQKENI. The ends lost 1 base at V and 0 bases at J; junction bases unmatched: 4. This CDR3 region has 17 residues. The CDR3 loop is CASSPRRSGTNTGELFF. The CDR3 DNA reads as TGTGCCAGCTCACCACGACGTAGCGGGACGAACACCGGGGAGCTGTTTTTT.

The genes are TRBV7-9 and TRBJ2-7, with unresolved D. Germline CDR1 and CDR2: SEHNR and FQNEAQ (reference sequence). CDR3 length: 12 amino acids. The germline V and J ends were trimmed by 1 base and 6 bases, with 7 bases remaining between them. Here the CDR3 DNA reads TGTGCCAGCAGCTTAGAGCGTGGCGAGCAGTACTTC. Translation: CASSLERGEQYF.

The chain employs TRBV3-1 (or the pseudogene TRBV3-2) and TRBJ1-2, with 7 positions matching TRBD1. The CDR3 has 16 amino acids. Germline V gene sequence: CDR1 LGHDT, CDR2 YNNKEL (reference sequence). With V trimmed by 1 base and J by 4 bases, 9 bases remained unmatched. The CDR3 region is CASSQGTGVVSYGYTF. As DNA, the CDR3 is TGTGCCAGCAGCCAAGGTACAGGGGTGGTGAGCTATGGCTACACCTTC.

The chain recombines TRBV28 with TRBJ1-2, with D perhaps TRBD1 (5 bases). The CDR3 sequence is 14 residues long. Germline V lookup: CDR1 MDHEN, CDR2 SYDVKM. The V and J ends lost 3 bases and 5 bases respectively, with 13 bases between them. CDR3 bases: TGTGCCAGCAGTTTTTTGGGGCGGGGGTATGGCTACACCTTC. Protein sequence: CASSFLGRGYGYTF.

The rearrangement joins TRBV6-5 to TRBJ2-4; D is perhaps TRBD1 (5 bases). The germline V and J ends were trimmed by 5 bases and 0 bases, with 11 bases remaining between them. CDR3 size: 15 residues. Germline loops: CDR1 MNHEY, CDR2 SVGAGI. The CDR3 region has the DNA TGTGCCAGCAGTCCTCAGGGCCGAGCCAAAAACATTCAGTACTTC. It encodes CASSPQGRAKNIQYF.

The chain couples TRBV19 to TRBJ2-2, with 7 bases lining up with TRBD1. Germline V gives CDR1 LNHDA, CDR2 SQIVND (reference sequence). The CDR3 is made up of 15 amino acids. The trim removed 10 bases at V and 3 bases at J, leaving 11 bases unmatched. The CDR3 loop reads CATGRRDRDTGELFF. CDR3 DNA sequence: TGTGCCACCGGCCGTAGGGACAGAGACACCGGGGAGCTGTTTTTT.

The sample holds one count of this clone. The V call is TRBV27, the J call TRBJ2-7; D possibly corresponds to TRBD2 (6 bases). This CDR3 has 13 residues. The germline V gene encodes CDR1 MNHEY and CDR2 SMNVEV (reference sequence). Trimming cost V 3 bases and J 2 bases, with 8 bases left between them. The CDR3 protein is CASSLAGPYEQYF. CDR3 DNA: TGTGCCAGCAGTTTGGCGGGGCCCTACGAGCAGTACTTC.

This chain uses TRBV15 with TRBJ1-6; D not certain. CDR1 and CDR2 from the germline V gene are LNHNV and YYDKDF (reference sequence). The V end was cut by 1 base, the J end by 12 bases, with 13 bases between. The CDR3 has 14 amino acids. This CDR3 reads CATSRGEAVGPLHF. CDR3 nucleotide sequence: TGTGCCACCAGCAGAGGGGAGGCTGTTGGACCCCTCCACTTT. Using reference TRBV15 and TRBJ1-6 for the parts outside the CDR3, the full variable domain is DAMVIQNPRYQVTQFGKPVTLSCSQTLNHNVMYWYQQKSSQAPKLLFHYYDKDFNNEADTPDNFQSRRPNTSFCFLDIRSPGLGDTAMYLCATSRGEAVGPLHFGNGTRLTVT.

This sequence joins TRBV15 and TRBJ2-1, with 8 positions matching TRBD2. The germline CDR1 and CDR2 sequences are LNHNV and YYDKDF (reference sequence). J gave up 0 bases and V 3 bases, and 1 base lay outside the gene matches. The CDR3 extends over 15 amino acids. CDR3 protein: CATSSREGSYNEQFF. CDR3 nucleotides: TGTGCCACCAGCAGTCGGGAGGGCTCCTACAATGAGCAGTTCTTC.

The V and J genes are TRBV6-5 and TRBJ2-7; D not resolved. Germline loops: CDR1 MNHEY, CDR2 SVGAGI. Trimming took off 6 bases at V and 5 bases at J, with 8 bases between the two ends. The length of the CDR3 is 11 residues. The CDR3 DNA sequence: TGTGCCAGCAGATACCTTAACGAGCAGTACTTC. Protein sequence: CASRYLNEQYF.

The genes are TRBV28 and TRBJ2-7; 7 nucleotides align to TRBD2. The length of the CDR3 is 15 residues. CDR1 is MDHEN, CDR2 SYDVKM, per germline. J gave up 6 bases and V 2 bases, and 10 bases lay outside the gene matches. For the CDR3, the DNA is TGTGCCAGCAGTTTAGGAGTCGGCGGGGGATTCGAGCAGTACTTC. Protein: CASSLGVGGGFEQYF.

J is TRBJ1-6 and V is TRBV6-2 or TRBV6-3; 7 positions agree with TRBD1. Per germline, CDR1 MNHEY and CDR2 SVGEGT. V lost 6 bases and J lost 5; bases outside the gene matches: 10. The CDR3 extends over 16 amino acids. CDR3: CASSPKGAFNNSPLHF. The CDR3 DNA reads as TGTGCCAGCAGCCCTAAGGGGGCATTCAATAATTCACCCCTCCACTTT.

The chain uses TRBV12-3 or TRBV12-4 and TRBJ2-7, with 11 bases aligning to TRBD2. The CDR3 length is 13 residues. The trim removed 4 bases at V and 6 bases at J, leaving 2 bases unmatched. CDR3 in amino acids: CASSWLAGGEQYF. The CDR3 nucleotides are TGTGCCAGCAGTTGGCTAGCGGGAGGCGAGCAGTACTTC.